This entry lists 21 T cell receptor beta chains sequenced from one sample in a study of T cells in localized non-small cell lung cancer. Generated by immunoSEQ multiplex PCR, the TCRdb table keeps only in-frame clones and is missing some. Of about 24,000 clones in the sample, 92% were seen once. This sample comprised peripheral blood, obtained before any cancer treatment. These receptors originate from a man aged 40 to 75 with stage III squamous cell lung carcinoma.

The chain uses TRBV7-2 and TRBJ2-3; possibly TRBD2 for D (6 bases). With 10 bases removed from V and 2 bases from J, the gap between germline ends came to 13 bases. CDR3 length: 13 residues. Germline V lookup: CDR1 SGHTA, CDR2 FQGNSA. The CDR3 sequence is CATKTGDTDTQYF. Here the CDR3 DNA reads TGTGCCACCAAGACGGGGGACACAGATACGCAGTATTTT.

The rearrangement uses TRBV19 and TRBJ1-5; no firm D call. This CDR3 has 16 amino acids. V was trimmed by 2 bases and J by 6 bases, leaving 17 bases between them. Germline V gene sequence: CDR1 LNHDA, CDR2 SQIVND (reference sequence). CDR3 coding DNA: TGTGCCAGTAGTATAACATCCGTAGGTAGGGTTCAGCCCCAGCATTTT. It specifies CASSITSVGRVQPQHF.

CDR3 sequence reads: CASSLGVVDTEAFF. The DNA of the CDR3 is TGTGCCAGCAGCTTGGGGGTAGTGGACACTGAAGCTTTCTTT. V gene TRBV7-2 combines with J gene TRBJ1-1; D is perhaps TRBD1 (5 bases). Germline loops: CDR1 SGHTA, CDR2 FQGNSA. Trimming cost V 3 bases and J 3 bases, with 11 bases left between them. The length of the CDR3 is 14 residues.

This clone was seen more than once but under ten times. V is TRBV7-2 and J is TRBJ2-7, with D uncertain. Germline V gene sequence: CDR1 SGHTA, CDR2 FQGNSA. The CDR3 loop spans 14 amino acids. V was clipped by 1 base and J by 0 bases, with 7 bases between them. DNA of the CDR3: TGTGCCAGCAGCTTAGGGTTCACCTCCTACGAGCAGTACTTC. It translates to CASSLGFTSYEQYF. The full variable domain, completed using reference TRBV7-2 and TRBJ2-7, is GAGVSQSPSNKVTEKGKDVELRCDPISGHTALYWYRQSLGQGLEFLIYFQGNSAPDKSGLPSDRFSAERTGGSVSTLTIQRTQQEDSAVYLCASSLGFTSYEQYFGPGTRLTVT.

The chain combines TRBV2 with TRBJ2-7; D not certain. This CDR3 spans 11 amino acids. Trimming removed 4 bases from V and 3 bases from J, with 4 bases in between. Looked up from germline, CDR1 is SNHLY and CDR2 is FYNNEI. CDR3 residues: CASSGHYEQYF. DNA for the CDR3: TGTGCCAGCAGTGGACACTACGAGCAGTACTTC.

The V and J genes are TRBV7-3 and TRBJ1-1, with no clear D. The CDR3 is 13 residues long. The V and J ends lost 6 bases and 5 bases respectively, with 13 bases between them. Germline V gene lookup returns CDR1 SGHTA and CDR2 FQGTGA. CDR3 in DNA: TGTGCCAGCAGGGAGGGTGGGAGAACTGAAGCTTTCTTT. This encodes CASREGGRTEAFF.

V usage is TRBV18 and J usage is TRBJ1-2; no firm D call. V was cut by 0 bases and J by 5 bases, with 19 bases left in between. Germline CDR1 is KGHSH and CDR2 is LQKENI. The CDR3 sequence is 17 residues long. The CDR3 DNA reads TGTGCCAGCTCACCACCGGTCCGGGCCGGACTCTTGTATGGCTACACCTTC. This encodes CASSPPVRAGLLYGYTF.

This clone has just a few counts. The chain couples TRBV23-1 to TRBJ2-7, with unresolved D. TRBV23-1 is labeled an ORF, and its function is uncertain. Trimming removed 2 bases at V and 0 bases at J, with 14 bases between. CDR3 size: 16 residues. The CDR3 reads CASSQEINPFSYEQYF. In DNA, the CDR3 is TGCGCCAGCAGTCAAGAGATAAACCCATTCTCCTACGAGCAGTACTTC.

The CDR3 nucleotides read TGCAGCGTTCGGGAAAGAGCGGGATCCAATACGCAGTATTTT. This gives the protein CSVRERAGSNTQYF. The chain links TRBV29-1 to TRBJ2-3; 7 positions match TRBD2. There are 14 residues in the CDR3. Germline CDR1 and CDR2: SQVTM and ANQGSEA. Trimming cost V 5 bases and J 7 bases; bases outside gene matches: 12.

V and J are TRBV19 and TRBJ2-5; 7 bases align to TRBD1. There are 14 residues in the CDR3. Germline assignment: CDR1 LNHDA and CDR2 SQIVND (reference sequence). Trimming removed 5 bases from V and 5 bases from J; junction bases left unmatched: 8. CDR3 sequence: CASSVQGYSETQYF. The CDR3 nucleotides read TGTGCCAGTAGTGTACAGGGGTACTCGGAGACCCAGTACTTC.

This clone was seen a handful of times. The chain carries TRBV29-1 and TRBJ1-5, with a weak D call TRBD1 (6 bases). This CDR3 region has 15 residues. V shed 5 bases and J shed 0 bases, with 14 bases lying between them. CDR1 SQVTM and CDR2 ANQGSEA come from the germline V gene. In nucleotides, the CDR3 is TGCAGCGTTTCGACAGGAGCGTCTAGCAATCAGCCCCAGCATTTT. It translates to CSVSTGASSNQPQHF.

The chain has TRBV7-9 and TRBJ1-1; tentative D call: TRBD1 (6 bases). The germline V and J ends were trimmed by 0 bases and 0 bases, with 14 bases remaining between them. This CDR3 contains 17 residues. Germline V gene lookup returns CDR1 SEHNR and CDR2 FQNEAQ (reference sequence). The CDR3 here is CASSLATGSGMNTEAFF. As DNA, the CDR3 is TGTGCCAGCAGCTTAGCCACAGGGTCAGGGATGAACACTGAAGCTTTCTTT.

This clone has just one count. This rearrangement joins TRBV4-2 to TRBJ2-1; D is uncertain. CDR3 size: 16 residues. Looked up from germline, CDR1 is LGHNA and CDR2 is YNFKEQ. Trimming took 1 base from V and 3 from J, leaving 13 bases between them. The CDR3 is CASSQALPLVYNEQFF. CDR3 nucleotides: TGTGCCAGCAGCCAAGCTCTCCCATTGGTCTACAATGAGCAGTTCTTC.

The chain carries TRBV5-4 and TRBJ2-7, with D unresolved. The CDR3 runs to 13 residues. Germline V gives CDR1 SGHNT, CDR2 YYREEE (reference sequence). Trimming pared 0 bases from V and 2 bases from J, leaving 6 bases between. In nucleotides, the CDR3 is TGTGCCAGCAGCTTGGACAGAACCTACGAGCAGTACTTC. It encodes CASSLDRTYEQYF.

J is TRBJ1-2 and V is TRBV18; TRBD1 might be the D (5 bases). Per germline, CDR1 KGHSH and CDR2 LQKENI. The germline V and J ends were trimmed by 6 bases and 4 bases, with 12 bases remaining between them. This CDR3 has 13 residues. The CDR3 protein is CASSQDQGYGYTF. CDR3 nucleotide sequence: TGTGCCAGCTCCCAAGATCAGGGCTATGGCTACACCTTC.

The chain employs TRBV4-3 and TRBJ2-1; D unresolved. Germline CDR1 reads LGHNA; CDR2 reads YSLEER. The CDR3 is 14 amino acids. V gave up 2 bases and J gave up 5 bases, with 10 bases separating them. The CDR3 loop reads CASSQRLINNEQFF. The CDR3 DNA is TGCGCCAGCAGCCAAAGACTTATAAACAATGAGCAGTTCTTC.

The genes are TRBV5-1 and TRBJ2-1, with D possibly TRBD1 on 6 matching bases. Germline lookup yields CDR1 SGHRS and CDR2 YFSETQ. Trimming took 3 bases from V and 9 from J, leaving 13 bases between them. CDR3 size: 13 residues. The CDR3 here is CASSSYRELEQFF. As DNA, the CDR3 is TGCGCCAGCAGCTCCTACAGGGAGCTTGAGCAGTTCTTC.

As DNA, the CDR3 is TGTGCCAGCAGCCAAGCGCTTTATGGCTACACCTTC. This sequence encodes CASSQALYGYTF. The rearrangement uses TRBV4-2 and TRBJ1-2; D is undetermined. Trimming cost V 1 base and J 5 bases, with 5 bases left between them. Germline V gene lookup returns CDR1 LGHNA and CDR2 YNFKEQ. The CDR3 is made up of 12 amino acids.

The chain uses TRBV28 and TRBJ2-1, with 14 bases lining up with TRBD2. The CDR3 spans 17 residues. V trimming: 6 bases; J trimming: 8 bases; junction bases outside the gene matches: 12. Germline assignment: CDR1 MDHEN and CDR2 SYDVKM. CDR3 in amino acids: CASRPLTSGGARYEQFF. The CDR3 coding sequence is TGTGCCAGCAGACCACTGACTAGCGGGGGGGCCAGGTATGAGCAGTTCTTC.

In its sample, this clone was seen once. The chain recombines TRBV18 with TRBJ2-7; TRBD2 aligns across 7 bases. CDR1 is KGHSH, CDR2 LQKENI, per germline. The V gene end was trimmed by 2 bases and the J gene end by 7 bases; junction bases not matched to a gene: 8. This CDR3 comprises 14 residues. This chain's CDR3 is CASSPSREGREQYF. CDR3 bases: TGTGCCAGCTCACCAAGCAGGGAGGGTAGAGAGCAGTACTTC.

V and J are TRBV6-6 and TRBJ1-2; no definite D call. CDR3 size: 13 residues. Trimming pared 2 bases from V and 4 bases from J, leaving 8 bases between. CDR1 is MNHNY, CDR2 SVGAGI, per germline (reference sequence). CDR3 residues: CASSYGQAYGYTF. CDR3 DNA sequence: TGTGCCAGCAGTTACGGGCAAGCCTATGGCTACACCTTC.